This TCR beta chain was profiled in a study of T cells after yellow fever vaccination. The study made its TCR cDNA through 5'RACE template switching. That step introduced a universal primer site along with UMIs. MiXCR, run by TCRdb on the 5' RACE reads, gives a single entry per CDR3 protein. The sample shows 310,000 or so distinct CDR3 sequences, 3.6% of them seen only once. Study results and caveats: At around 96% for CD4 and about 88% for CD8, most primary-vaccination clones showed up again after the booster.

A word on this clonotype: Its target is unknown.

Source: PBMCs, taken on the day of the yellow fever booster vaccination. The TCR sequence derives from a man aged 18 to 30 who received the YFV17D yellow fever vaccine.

CDR3: CASSYSGQGNTEAFF. The CDR3, as DNA: TGTGCCAGCAGTTACTCGGGACAGGGTAACACTGAAGCTTTCTTT. The chain couples TRBV6-2 or TRBV6-3 to TRBJ1-1, with 9 nucleotides matching TRBD1. The CDR3 contains 15 residues. Trimming at V came to 0 bases and at J to 2 bases, leaving 1 base not matched to a gene. Germline values: CDR1 MNHEY, CDR2 SVGEGT.